The source of this T cell receptor beta chain is a study of T cell repertoires in cytomegalovirus infection (dated by TCRdb to the late 2010s). About the full investigation: Alongside well-studied HLA-B-restricted epitopes, the peptide stimulations were aimed at recently identified HLA-C-restricted CMV epitopes, whose presentation resists viral immunomodulation. Donor HLA type was relevant to the analysis, because carriage of CMV infection together with the matching HLA type was indicated by public TCR beta signatures. The investigation overall reported the following: Carriers of CMV infection plus the relevant HLA type were discriminated by the cumulative frequency of public TCR beta family members in the study cohort and in an independent 352-donor cohort. The ex vivo response was dominated by HLA-C-restricted CMV-specific TCR beta clonotypes, which also provided the single most frequent clonotype in two of eight donors.

The treatment or condition label, as the study defines it: in vitro stimulation with specific CMV peptide epitopes to enrich CMV-specific T cells. In the case of this clonotype: Its antigen has not been determined. No clone much larger than this one lies a single base away; base qualities are absent.

Sequencing took place on an Illumina HiSeq 1500. Using fastp at Q25 and MiXCR, TCRdb reprocessed the public reads and kept productive beta chains. CDR3 protein sequences are deduplicated, and each keeps its most common genes and DNA. In this sample the table shows approximately 910,000 distinct CDR3 sequences, around 32% of which occur a single time. The ten largest make up about an eighth of the sample. Trimming at the junction amounts to 6 bases on V and 5 bases on J, and the germline ends lie 14 bases apart. The CDR3 holds 15 amino acids from the cysteine to the phenylalanine. CDR3 DNA is the only sequence kept; it has 45 bases, read in frame from the first base. Taken from the germline V gene (reference sequence), the CDR1 and CDR2 loops are MNHEY and SMNVEV.

The receptor was derived from a human donor in good health (CMV status not recorded). Some clones in this sample may be carry-over from other donors' samples. The sample here was cultured CD8+ T cells from PBMCs, taken from culture after CMV antigen stimulation. The chain couples TRBV27 to TRBJ1-6; perhaps TRBD1 is the D gene, with 5 bases matching. The DNA sequence follows: TGTGCCAGCAGCATGCGGGACGGAAATAATTCACCCCTCCACTTT. Translated, this gives CASSMRDGNNSPLHF.